This TCR beta chain emerged from a study of blood T cells in healthy people across ages (dated by TCRdb to about 2015). Turning to the overall study: In model experiments, template switching captured about one uniquely barcoded TCR beta cDNA molecule for every two T cells. The donors were split into four age groups: young (average 16 years), middle-aged (39), aged (approximately 59) and long-lived (under 85). To avoid experimental bias, donors of different ages were distributed randomly across sequencing lanes. Using deep sequencing normalized with unique cDNA molecular identifiers, the study measured how TCR beta repertoire diversity changes with age. For two donors (one aged 18 to 29 and one aged 80 or older), the study analyzed two additional independent replicas of 1 million unique cDNA reads from the same blood draw.

The library was built by means of 5' RACE. The instrument was an Illumina HiSeq 2500. A second 7 to 11 cycle PCR used a sample-barcoded 5' primer and a J-beta primer mix. Each TCR beta cDNA molecule received a unique molecular identifier from a template-switch 5' adaptor carrying 12 random nucleotides. Each sample yielded at least 2.5 million CDR3-containing paired-end reads. All of the RNA was converted into first-strand cDNA using the Mint cDNA synthesis kit, with a TRBC-specific oligonucleotide serving as the primer. Following uracil-DNA glycosylase treatment, all cDNA underwent a first 18-cycle PCR with the universal primers M1SS and BC2_uni_R. Per the authors' processing: Normalization of each sample was performed by random selection of 1 million high-quality reads, each carrying a distinct molecular identifier. Reads sharing molecular identifiers were discarded rather than binned into consensus sequences. MiTCR, run with a Q25 quality threshold and the strictest error-elimination algorithm, handled CDR3 identification, clonotype clustering and error correction. A nonparametric unseen species model with Euler transformation was used to estimate lower-bound total TCR beta diversity. Using fastp trimming at Q25 and MiXCR clonotype assembly, TCRdb reanalyzed the public sequencing data and kept in-frame beta chains. CDR3 protein duplicates are merged, each entry listing the most common genes and DNA. None of the V and J calls come from the authors' own analysis; TCRdb made them. In this sample the table shows roughly 1,500,000 distinct CDR3 sequences, almost 35% of which occur a single time. About 10% of the sample lies in the top ten.

Donors were 40 or so systemically healthy Caucasian individuals from Russia aged roughly 6 to 90 years. Each donor gave roughly 9 milliliters of peripheral blood, drawn into EDTA-treated Vacutainer tubes. Ficoll-Paque density-gradient centrifugation was used to isolate PBMCs, with at least 7 million per sample. Trizol reagent was used to extract total RNA from the PBMCs, yielding at least 5.5 micrograms per sample. For every donor, an aliquot of PBMCs went through flow cytometry to measure the percentages of naive CD45RAhigh/CD27high T cells. The sample holds one count of this clonotype. Its specific antigen is unknown. Base qualities are not at hand, and no much larger clone is one base apart. One read alone lends weak support. On the study overall, not on this receptor specifically: Conclusive comparison of naive and antigen-experienced compartments was prevented by the profiling of bulk unsorted PBMCs. The long-lived group showed more naive CD4+ T cells, fewer expanded clones and increased TCR diversity than the aged group, suggesting age selection. Because donor CMV infection status was unknown, age-related changes in expanded clonotypes were potentially confounded. A strong correlation was found between observed TCR beta diversity and the percentage of naive T cells measured by flow cytometry. Estimates of total diversity from one million sequenced T cells were regarded as lower bounds and underestimates. Observed TCR beta diversity per million T cells fell roughly linearly with age, and a significant reduction was already apparent by age approximately 41.

This sequence originates from a woman aged 25 to 39 in good health. What was sequenced was blood.

The CDR3 amino acid sequence is: CASSPLAESISEQFF. Read as DNA, the sequence is TGTGCCAGCAGCCCTCTAGCGGAGTCGATCAGTGAGCAGTTCTTC. The rearrangement combines TRBV9 with TRBJ2-1, and 7 bases in between align with TRBD2. After removal of 4 bases from V and 9 bases from J, the junction retains 13 bases not matched to a gene. From the germline V gene, CDR1 is SGDLS and CDR2 is YYNGEE. From the cysteine up to the phenylalanine, the CDR3 has a length of 15 residues. CDR3 DNA only is kept here, 45 bases in frame from base 1.